These T cell receptor beta chains were read from a single sample in a study of T cell responses to AZD1222 COVID-19 vaccine. Clones were read by immunoSEQ multiplex PCR, and TCRdb kept only the in-frame ones, dropping some. The repertoire holds around 120,000 clones, under 95% seen once, with about 1.2% in the top ten. The specimen comprised peripheral blood, sampled on day 0 of AZD1222 vaccination. The receptors stem from an adult in good health. Each CDR3 is given with its conserved first and last residue. The order of the fields is J gene, V gene, D gene, clone size, CDR3 DNA, CDR3 protein. D genes are given only for firm matches. Not every row has a clone size; where given, it reads once, few, many or a size class.

>TRBJ1-1|TRBV4-1|TRBD1|-
TGCGCCAGCAGCCAAGGCACAGGGGACACTGAAGCTTTCTTT
CASSQGTGDTEAFF
>TRBJ2-2|TRBV6-6|TRBD2|-
TGTGCCAGCAGAGGGACTAGCGGGAACACCGGGGAGCTGTTTTTT
CASRGTSGNTGELFF
>TRBJ2-5|TRBV7-2|-|-
TGTGCCAGCAGCTTCCGGGTCGGCGGGGTCCAAGAGACCCAGTACTTC
CASSFRVGGVQETQYF
>TRBJ2-1|TRBV27|TRBD2|-
TGTGCCAGCAGTTTATCCGGGACTAGTAAGTTCTTC
CASSLSGTSKFF
>TRBJ1-2|TRBV30|-|once
TGTGCCTGGACAGGGCAGGCCCCCGGAGGCTACACCTTC
CAWTGQAPGGYTF
>TRBJ2-7|TRBV24-1|TRBD1|-
TGTGCCACCAGTGACTACGACAGGGAGTATACCTACGAGCAGTACTTC
CATSDYDREYTYEQYF
>TRBJ2-3|TRBV30|-|-
TGTGCCTGGAGGGGGGACCGCACAGATACGCAGTATTTT
CAWRGDRTDTQYF
>TRBJ1-3|TRBV3-1/TRBV3-2|TRBD1|once
TGTGCCAGCAGCCTGAGGACAGGCGTACTAGGAGGAAACACCATATATTTT
CASSLRTGVLGGNTIYF
>TRBJ2-1|TRBV18|-|-
TGTGCCAGCTCACCAGTGGGGGGCAGCCTGCAGTTCTTC
CASSPVGGSLQFF
>TRBJ2-5|TRBV7-9|-|-
TGTGCCAGCAGCCATCAAGGGGCGCAAGAGACCCAGTACTTC
CASSHQGAQETQYF
>TRBJ1-2|TRBV12-3/TRBV12-4|-|-
TGTGCCAGCCGGATCCAGGGTAACCATGGCTACACCTTC
CASRIQGNHGYTF
>TRBJ2-1|TRBV19|TRBD2|-
TGTGCCAGTAGTATAGAGACTAGCGGGACCCTATACAATGAGCAGTTCTTC
CASSIETSGTLYNEQFF
>TRBJ1-2|TRBV5-4|-|-
TGTGCCAGCAGCTTGGAGGATGGGTTGAATGGCTACACCTTC
CASSLEDGLNGYTF
>TRBJ1-1|TRBV5-4|-|-
TGTGCCAGCAGCTTGGGGACCGGGGGAAACACTGAAGCTTTCTTT
CASSLGTGGNTEAFF
>TRBJ2-3|TRBV4-3|-|-
TGCGCCAGCAGCCAAGATGCGGGGCCCGTAGATACGCAGTATTTT
CASSQDAGPVDTQYF
>TRBJ2-7|TRBV5-1|-|-
TGCGCCAGCAGCTGGGAAACTGGTATCGGGGAGCAGTACTTC
CASSWETGIGEQYF
>TRBJ1-1|TRBV5-4|-|-
TGTGCCAGCAGCTTGGAGGGGTGGCACACTGAAGCTTTCTTT
CASSLEGWHTEAFF
>TRBJ2-5|TRBV14|TRBD2|-
TGTGCCAGCAAGAAGACTAGCCTGGCGGAGACCCAGTACTTC
CASKKTSLAETQYF
>TRBJ1-5|TRBV2|-|-
TGTGCCAGCAGTGAAGTACACTTTAGCAATCAGCCCCAGCATTTT
CASSEVHFSNQPQHF
>TRBJ1-5|TRBV7-9|-|-
TGTGCCAGACGAATCCCTCGGACGTGCGGGCCCCAGCATTTT
CARRIPRTCGPQHF
>TRBJ1-2|TRBV7-3|TRBD1|-
TGTGCCAGCAGCTTAGTCTCGCAGGGGGCAGGCAAGGGCTACACCTTC
CASSLVSQGAGKGYTF
>TRBJ1-2|TRBV5-4|TRBD1|few
TGTGCCAGCAGCATTGACAGGGGCGTAAACTATGGCTACACCTTC
CASSIDRGVNYGYTF
>TRBJ2-7|TRBV4-2|TRBD1|few
TGTGCCAGCAGGACAGGGGGGGGTTCCTACGAGCAGTACTTC
CASRTGGGSYEQYF
>TRBJ1-4|TRBV4-1|-|-
TGCGCCAGCAGCCCTACAGGGACTAATGAAAAACTGTTTTTT
CASSPTGTNEKLFF
>TRBJ1-1|TRBV4-3|-|-
TGCGCCAGCAGCCAAGATGGGGACTGGGGAACGGCTGAAGCTTTCTTT
CASSQDGDWGTAEAFF
>TRBJ1-1|TRBV12-3/TRBV12-4|-|-
TGTGCCAGCAGTTTAGTAAACACTGAAGCTTTCTTT
CASSLVNTEAFF
>TRBJ1-1|TRBV29-1|-|-
TGCAGCGTGCCCGCTAGGACGGGAGATAACACTGAAGCTTTCTTT
CSVPARTGDNTEAFF
>TRBJ2-7|TRBV9|-|-
TGTGCCAGCAGCGTCAGGTTCGAGTCCTACGAGCAGTACTTC
CASSVRFESYEQYF
>TRBJ1-1|TRBV5-4|-|once
TGTGCCAGCAGCTTGGGCACTATCAACACTGAAGCTTTCTTT
CASSLGTINTEAFF
>TRBJ1-1|TRBV20-1|-|-
TGCAGTGCTAGTAACCCGGGGATGAACACTGAAGCTTTCTTT
CSASNPGMNTEAFF
>TRBJ1-2|TRBV6-5|TRBD1|-
TGTGCCAGCAGCCCGGGACAGAACCGATATGGCTACACCTTC
CASSPGQNRYGYTF
>TRBJ1-2|TRBV6-5|-|-
TGTGCCAGCAGCCCCAGGAACAGGGACTATGGCTACACCTTC
CASSPRNRDYGYTF
>TRBJ2-3|TRBV2|-|-
TGTGCCAGCAGAACCGGGACACCCACAGATACGCAGTATTTT
CASRTGTPTDTQYF
>TRBJ1-4|TRBV19|-|-
TGTGCCAGTACCTTAGGACAGCCGAATGAAAAACTGTTTTTT
CASTLGQPNEKLFF
>TRBJ2-7|TRBV10-3|-|-
TGTGCCATCAGGGACAGTAGCTCCTACGAGCAGTACTTC
CAIRDSSSYEQYF
>TRBJ2-7|TRBV11-3|TRBD1|-
TGTGCCAGCAGCCTCAACAGGGGGCTTGGCGAGCAGTACTTC
CASSLNRGLGEQYF
>TRBJ1-5|TRBV30|-|-
TGTGCCTGGAGTCTGGGGACAACGAATCAGCCCCAGCATTTT
CAWSLGTTNQPQHF